This TCR beta chain was recorded in a study of cytomegalovirus exposure and HLA in healthy donors. The donors gave bone marrow, and they were healthy. Vbeta (60) and Jbeta (13) primers were used in the PCR. Measured with immunoSEQ multiplex PCR; TCRdb has only the in-frame clones, and not every one. The table shows fewer than 100,000 clones, with 6% to 9% occurring only once. Findings and caveats of the study: The study listed roughly 160 cytomegalovirus-associated TCR beta chains.

There are 16 residues in the CDR3. Trimming pared 4 bases from V and 2 bases from J, leaving 14 bases between. Germline V CDR1 and CDR2: LGHNA, YNFKEQ. This clone was found a few times. Its cognate antigen is unknown. The rearrangement links TRBV4-2 to TRBJ2-2; D is unclear. Source material: PBMCs. This clonotype was obtained from a man aged 45-60 years in good health and CMV-seronegative. The CDR3 DNA reads TGTGCCAGCAGCCCAGTCACGGGTGGTAACACCGGGGAGCTGTTTTTT. It encodes CASSPVTGGNTGELFF.